The clone carrying this TCR beta chain was seen more than once but under ten times. Unique molecular identifiers were present on the cDNA, which also gained a universal primer site by template switching. TCRdb analysed the 5' RACE reads with MiXCR anew, one entry per CDR3 protein. The data hold more than 250,000 distinct CDR3 sequences, with more than 6.5% observed a single time. The data are from a study of identical twins. Germline CDR1 reads KGHDR; CDR2 reads SFDVKD. The CDR3 consists of 12 residues. V gave up 5 bases and J gave up 6 bases, with 7 bases separating them. These records were also assigned to another study, of yellow fever vaccine responses in identical twins. From that second work: Convergence reportedly seemed to mark part of the twins' vaccine T cell response, with personalization marking the rest.

This sequence was found in a woman aged 18-29 years in good health. Sample: memory (CD45RO+) T cells sorted from blood. The rearrangement uses TRBV24-1 and TRBJ2-1, with D unclear. CDR3 protein: CATSARSNEQFF. The CDR3 DNA is TGTGCCACCAGTGCTCGTTCCAATGAGCAGTTCTTC.